A single sample gave rise to the 2 T cell receptor beta chains below, sequenced in a study of blood T cells in healthy people across ages. It was with a sample-barcoded 5' primer and a J-beta primer mix that a second PCR of about 6 to 12 cycles was run. TCRdb recomputed calls from the 5' RACE reads with MiXCR, one row per CDR3 protein. The sample shows 550,000 to 800,000 distinct CDR3 sequences, around 21% of them seen only once. Sequencing was carried out using blood. The receptors stem from an older man in good health.

The rearrangement joins TRBV9 to TRBJ2-3; 11 bases are shared with TRBD2. V gave up 2 bases and J gave up 2 bases; unmatched junction bases: 4. The CDR3 loop spans 16 amino acids. The germline CDR1 and CDR2 sequences are SGDLS and YYNGEE. The CDR3 sequence is CASSVGTSGLTDTQYF. DNA of the CDR3: TGTGCCAGCAGCGTGGGGACTAGCGGACTCACAGATACGCAGTATTTT.

The table lists this clonotype with many counts. This rearrangement joins TRBV5-1 to TRBJ2-3; 12 nucleotides align to TRBD2. CDR3 length: 18 residues. CDR1 and CDR2 (germline): SGHRS, YFSETQ. V lost 2 bases and J lost 4; bases outside the gene matches: 11. CDR3 in amino acids: CASSFGRLAGDRADTQYF. CDR3 bases: TGCGCCAGCAGCTTCGGTAGACTAGCGGGAGATCGAGCAGATACGCAGTATTTT. Filled out from reference TRBV5-1 and TRBJ2-3, the complete variable domain reads KAGVTQTPRYLIKTRGQQVTLSCSPISGHRSVSWYQQTPGQGLQFLFEYFSETQRNKGNFPGRFSGRQFSNSRSEMNVSTLELGDSALYLCASSFGRLAGDRADTQYFGPGTRLTVL.